The 21 T cell receptor beta chains below come from one sample, sequenced in a study of long-term antiretroviral therapy in people with HIV. With survey level as its setting, the immunoSEQ assay was v3.0. Generated by immunoSEQ multiplex PCR, the TCRdb table keeps only in-frame clones and is missing some. The data hold roughly 42,000 clones, with roughly nine tenths observed a single time. The sample in question was unsorted PBMCs, obtained 1.2 years after starting antiretroviral therapy. These receptors were collected from a woman in her forties or fifties with HIV.

A single count supports this clone. The rearrangement uses TRBV5-1 and TRBJ2-7; 13 nucleotides match TRBD2. Germline loops: CDR1 SGHRS, CDR2 YFSETQ. V was pared by 2 bases and J by 7 bases, with 15 bases of the junction left unmatched. The CDR3 sequence is 18 residues long. This CDR3 reads CASSFGLAGDTNPSEQYF. The CDR3, as DNA: TGCGCCAGCAGCTTCGGACTAGCGGGGGACACCAATCCGAGTGAGCAGTACTTC.

The chain joins TRBV9 to TRBJ1-2, with TRBD1 matching over 10 bases. V lost 0 bases and J lost 1; bases outside the gene matches: 3. This CDR3 is 16 amino acids long. CDR1 SGDLS and CDR2 YYNGEE come from the germline V gene. Written as DNA, the CDR3 is TGTGCCAGCAGCGTAGGACAGGGGGCCCGTAACTATGGCTACACCTTC. This gives the protein CASSVGQGARNYGYTF.

The genes are TRBV7-9 and TRBJ1-5; 8 bases map to TRBD1. Germline assignment: CDR1 SEHNR and CDR2 FQNEAQ (reference sequence). The CDR3 covers 16 residues. The junction had 4 bases not matched to a gene; V was cut back by 1 base and J by 2 bases. The chain's CDR3 is CASSLGGTGGNQPQHF. DNA of the CDR3: TGTGCCAGCAGCTTAGGGGGGACAGGTGGCAATCAGCCCCAGCATTTT. Looking up the rest from reference TRBV7-9 and TRBJ1-5 gives the full variable domain: DTGVSQNPRHKITKRGQNVTFRCDPISEHNRLYWYRQTLGQGPEFLTYFQNEAQLEKSRLLSDRFSAERPKGSFSTLEIQRTEQGDSAMYLCASSLGGTGGNQPQHFGDGTRLSIL.

V gene TRBV4-3 combines with J gene TRBJ2-5, with D possibly TRBD2 on 7 matching bases. Germline V CDR1 and CDR2: LGHNA, YSLEER. Trimming left V 0 bases short and J 4 bases short, with 12 bases between. This CDR3 contains 15 residues. As DNA, the CDR3 is TGCGCCAGCAGCCAAGAAGGGGGGGCCGGAGAGACCCAGTACTTC. Translated, it gives CASSQEGGAGETQYF.

This chain links TRBV7-9 with TRBJ2-2, with D perhaps matching TRBD1 or TRBD2 (5 bases each). The V end lost 5 bases, the J end lost 4 bases, and 17 bases lay between the germline ends. Looked up from germline, CDR1 is SEHNR and CDR2 is FQNEAQ (reference sequence). The CDR3 length is 16 residues. CDR3 loop: CASSPYGPGTTGELFF. In DNA form, the CDR3 reads TGTGCCAGCAGCCCCTATGGGCCAGGGACCACCGGGGAGCTGTTTTTT. The full variable domain, its missing parts supplied by reference TRBV7-9 and TRBJ2-2, is DTGVSQNPRHKITKRGQNVTFRCDPISEHNRLYWYRQTLGQGPEFLTYFQNEAQLEKSRLLSDRFSAERPKGSFSTLEIQRTEQGDSAMYLCASSPYGPGTTGELFFGEGSRLTVL.

CDR3 bases: TGTGCCACCAGCAGGGACAGGGGGCTCTACGAGCAGTACTTC. Its protein product is CATSRDRGLYEQYF. The genes are TRBV15 and TRBJ2-7; TRBD1 aligns across 11 bases. Germline loops: CDR1 LNHNV, CDR2 YYDKDF (reference sequence). The CDR3 totals 14 residues. Trimming took 3 bases from V and 3 from J; bases not matched to a gene: 1.

This clone was seen once. The rearrangement uses TRBV30 and TRBJ1-2; 8 positions agree with TRBD1. Trimming removed 4 bases from V and 7 bases from J; junction bases left unmatched: 2. The germline CDR1 and CDR2 sequences are GTSNPN and SVGIG (reference sequence). The length of the CDR3 is 11 residues. The CDR3 nucleotides are TGTGCCTGGACAGGGGGCAGTGGCTACACCTTC. It translates to CAWTGGSGYTF.

CDR3 loop: CASSERGNSYEQYF. DNA of the CDR3: TGTGCCAGCAGTGAACGGGGCAACTCCTACGAGCAGTACTTC. This chain uses TRBV2 with TRBJ2-7, with D perhaps assigned TRBD1 or TRBD2 (5 bases each). Germline CDR1 and CDR2: SNHLY and FYNNEI. V was shortened by 2 bases and J by 0 bases, with 8 bases between the two germline ends. CDR3 length: 14 amino acids.

V gene TRBV11-3 combines with J gene TRBJ2-5, with D maybe TRBD2 (5 bases). The V and J ends lost 1 base and 2 bases respectively, with 11 bases between them. The CDR3 runs to 15 residues. The V gene's germline CDR1 is SGHNT and CDR2 YENEEA. This CDR3 reads CASSLGSEGQETQYF. DNA of the CDR3: TGTGCCAGCAGCTTAGGATCTGAGGGTCAAGAGACCCAGTACTTC.

V and J are TRBV6-5 and TRBJ1-2; D uncertain. V lost 5 bases and J lost 4, with 17 bases in between. This CDR3 comprises 15 residues. Looked up from germline, CDR1 is MNHEY and CDR2 is SVGAGI. The CDR3 DNA reads as TGTGCCAGCAGTCCTGGACTCTCGGGTTTCTATGGCTACACCTTC. Protein sequence: CASSPGLSGFYGYTF.

This chain uses TRBV5-4 with TRBJ2-1; no firm D call. The CDR3 spans 14 residues. The V and J ends lost 0 bases and 10 bases respectively, with 14 bases between them. Germline loops: CDR1 SGHNT, CDR2 YYREEE (reference sequence). The CDR3 bases are TGTGCCAGCAGCTTGGGGCTTGCGGAAGGGGAGCAGTTCTTC. The encoded protein is CASSLGLAEGEQFF.

This chain uses TRBV6-1 with TRBJ1-5; no definite D call. The V gene's germline CDR1 is MNHNS and CDR2 SASEGT. V lost 1 base, J lost 0 bases, and 10 bases lay in between. The CDR3 covers 16 residues. CDR3 sequence: CASSEGGTYSNQPQHF. CDR3 coding DNA: TGTGCCAGCAGTGAAGGTGGAACGTATAGCAATCAGCCCCAGCATTTT.

The genes are TRBV6-6 and TRBJ2-5, with D perhaps assigned TRBD1 or TRBD2 (5 bases each). With 2 bases removed from V and 2 bases from J, the gap between germline ends came to 12 bases. The CDR3 extends over 15 amino acids. CDR1 is MNHNY, CDR2 SVGAGI, per germline (reference sequence). CDR3 sequence: CASSYGGWGQETQYF. The CDR3 DNA sequence: TGTGCCAGCAGTTACGGGGGATGGGGTCAAGAGACCCAGTACTTC.

This clone has only one observation. The chain couples TRBV25-1 to TRBJ1-3; D might be TRBD1 (5 bases). CDR1 is MGHDK, CDR2 SYGVNS, per germline. Trimming stripped 6 bases from V and 0 bases from J, with 18 bases between. The CDR3 has 17 amino acids. The CDR3 DNA is TGTGCCAGCAGCGACTACCTTACGGGGGGCTCTGGAAACACCATATATTTT. Translating gives CASSDYLTGGSGNTIYF.

This chain uses TRBV30 with TRBJ1-4; the match to TRBD1 covers 11 bases. Germline V gene data show CDR1 as GTSNPN and CDR2 as SVGIG (reference sequence). The CDR3 runs 14 residues. J gave up 10 bases and V 0 bases, and 4 bases lay outside the gene matches. CDR3 nucleotides: TGTGCCTGGAGTGTAGGGACAGGGGGACCAAAACTGTTTTTT. It is translated as CAWSVGTGGPKLFF.

This chain connects TRBV4-1 to TRBJ1-5, with D possibly matching TRBD1 (6 bases). Germline values: CDR1 MGHRA, CDR2 YSYEKL. Trimming shortened V by 0 bases and J by 0 bases, and 15 bases separated the two germline ends. This CDR3 comprises 18 residues. CDR3 bases: TGCGCCAGCAGCCAAGAAGTCAGGGGTTACTCTAGCAATCAGCCCCAGCATTTT. It yields the protein CASSQEVRGYSSNQPQHF.

The V and J genes are TRBV5-1 and TRBJ2-5, with 10 bases identical to TRBD2. The CDR3 has 14 residues. V lost 3 bases to trimming and J lost 5 bases; unmatched junction nucleotides: 4. Germline V gene sequence: CDR1 SGHRS, CDR2 YFSETQ. The CDR3 DNA reads TGCGCCAGCAGCTCGGGGACTAGCGAGGAGACCCAGTACTTC. Translating gives CASSSGTSEETQYF.

The V call is TRBV6-1, the J call TRBJ1-6; D is uncertain. This CDR3 is 15 amino acids long. Germline CDR1 MNHNS, CDR2 SASEGT. With 2 bases removed from V and 6 bases from J, the gap between germline ends came to 11 bases. CDR3 DNA: TGTGCCAGCAGTGAACGGCTGGGGATTAATTCACCCCTCCACTTT. Its protein product is CASSERLGINSPLHF.

This chain joins TRBV29-1 and TRBJ2-7, with D possibly called TRBD1 or TRBD2 (5 bases each). V was clipped by 5 bases and J by 2 bases, with 13 bases between them. Germline V gene data show CDR1 as SQVTM and CDR2 as ANQGSEA. CDR3 length equals 13 residues. The CDR3 sequence: CSVSRDRPYEQYF. In nucleotides, the CDR3 is TGCAGCGTTTCCAGGGACCGACCCTACGAGCAGTACTTC.

This chain links TRBV7-2 with TRBJ2-4, with TRBD1 matching 7 bases. Germline V gene data show CDR1 as SGHTA and CDR2 as FQGNSA. With 2 bases clipped from V and 5 bases from J, the junction kept 3 bases outside the gene matches. The length of the CDR3 is 14 residues. The CDR3 DNA reads TGTGCCAGCAGCTTATCGGGACAGCAAAACATTCAGTACTTC. This sequence encodes CASSLSGQQNIQYF. The entire variable domain, with the rest obtained from reference TRBV7-2 and TRBJ2-4, is as follows: GAGVSQSPSNKVTEKGKDVELRCDPISGHTALYWYRQSLGQGLEFLIYFQGNSAPDKSGLPSDRFSAERTGGSVSTLTIQRTQQEDSAVYLCASSLSGQQNIQYFGAGTRLSVL.

V and J are TRBV19 and TRBJ2-7; D might be TRBD1 (6 bases). This CDR3 has 13 residues. Trimming shortened V by 8 bases and J by 2 bases, and 13 bases separated the two germline ends. Germline lookup yields CDR1 LNHDA and CDR2 SQIVND (reference sequence). This chain's CDR3 is CASGNTGPYEQYF. In DNA, the CDR3 is TGTGCCAGTGGAAATACAGGGCCCTACGAGCAGTACTTC.